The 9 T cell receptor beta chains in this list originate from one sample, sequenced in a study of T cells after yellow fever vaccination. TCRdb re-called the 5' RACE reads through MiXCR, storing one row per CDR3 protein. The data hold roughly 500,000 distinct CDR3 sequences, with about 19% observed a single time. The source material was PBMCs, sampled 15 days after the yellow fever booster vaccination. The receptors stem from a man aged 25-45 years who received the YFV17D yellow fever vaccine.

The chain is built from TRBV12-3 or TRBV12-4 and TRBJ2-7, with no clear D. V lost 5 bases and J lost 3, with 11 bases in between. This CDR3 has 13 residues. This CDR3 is CASSPPWGYEQYF. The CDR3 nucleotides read TGTGCCAGCAGTCCCCCTTGGGGCTACGAGCAGTACTTC.

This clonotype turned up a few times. CDR3 nucleotides: TGCGCCAGCAGCTTGGGAAAGTTGGACTACGAGCAGTACTTC. Translation: CASSLGKLDYEQYF. The chain carries TRBV5-1 and TRBJ2-7; D uncertain. The CDR3 totals 14 residues. From germline, CDR1 is SGHRS and CDR2 YFSETQ. V lost 0 bases, J lost 3 bases, and 10 bases lay in between.

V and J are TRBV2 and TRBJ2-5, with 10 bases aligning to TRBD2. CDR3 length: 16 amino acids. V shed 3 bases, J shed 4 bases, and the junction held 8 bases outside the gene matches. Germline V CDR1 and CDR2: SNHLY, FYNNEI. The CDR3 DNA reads TGTGCCAGCAGTGATTACAGCGGGAGGGTAGCAGAGACCCAGTACTTC. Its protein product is CASSDYSGRVAETQYF.

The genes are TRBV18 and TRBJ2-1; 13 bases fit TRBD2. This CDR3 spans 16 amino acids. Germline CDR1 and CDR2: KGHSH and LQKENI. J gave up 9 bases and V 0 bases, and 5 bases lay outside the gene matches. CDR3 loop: CASSPPKLAGGSEQFF. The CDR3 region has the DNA TGTGCCAGCTCACCACCGAAACTAGCGGGAGGGAGTGAGCAGTTCTTC.

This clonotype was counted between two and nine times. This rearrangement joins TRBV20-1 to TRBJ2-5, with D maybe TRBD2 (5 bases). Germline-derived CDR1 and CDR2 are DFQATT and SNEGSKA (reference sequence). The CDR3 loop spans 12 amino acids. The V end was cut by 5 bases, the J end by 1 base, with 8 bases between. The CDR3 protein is CSAARAQETQYF. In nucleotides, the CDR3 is TGCAGTGCTGCGAGGGCCCAAGAGACCCAGTACTTC.

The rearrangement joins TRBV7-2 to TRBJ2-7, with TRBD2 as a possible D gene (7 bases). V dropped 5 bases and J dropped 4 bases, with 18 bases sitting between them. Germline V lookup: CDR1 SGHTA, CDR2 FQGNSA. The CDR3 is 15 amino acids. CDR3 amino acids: CASSLRAGHEYEQYF. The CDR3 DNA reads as TGTGCCAGCAGCCTCCGAGCGGGACATGAGTACGAGCAGTACTTC. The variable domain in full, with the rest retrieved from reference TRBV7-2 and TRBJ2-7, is GAGVSQSPSNKVTEKGKDVELRCDPISGHTALYWYRQSLGQGLEFLIYFQGNSAPDKSGLPSDRFSAERTGGSVSTLTIQRTQQEDSAVYLCASSLRAGHEYEQYFGPGTRLTVT.

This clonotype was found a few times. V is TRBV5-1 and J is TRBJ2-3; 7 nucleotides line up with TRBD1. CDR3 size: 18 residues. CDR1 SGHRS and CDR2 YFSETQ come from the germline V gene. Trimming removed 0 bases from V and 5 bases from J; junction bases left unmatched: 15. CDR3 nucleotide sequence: TGCGCCAGCAGCTTGGCGCGCTCTACAACAGGGGTTAAAGATACGCAGTATTTT. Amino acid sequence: CASSLARSTTGVKDTQYF.

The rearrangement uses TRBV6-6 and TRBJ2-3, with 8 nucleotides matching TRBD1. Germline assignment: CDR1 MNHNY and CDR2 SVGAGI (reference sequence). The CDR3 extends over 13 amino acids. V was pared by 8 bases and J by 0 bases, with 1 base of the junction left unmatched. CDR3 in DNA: TGTGCCAGCCGGGACAGGAGCACAGATACGCAGTATTTT. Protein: CASRDRSTDTQYF.

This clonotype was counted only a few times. CDR3 sequence: CASSYSSRTSGRETQYF. CDR3 sequence (DNA): TGTGCCAGCAGTTACTCGAGTCGGACTAGCGGGAGAGAGACCCAGTACTTC. V is TRBV6-5 and J is TRBJ2-5; TRBD2 matches at 13 bases. Germline CDR1 MNHEY, CDR2 SVGAGI. V dropped 0 bases and J dropped 4; count of bases not matched to a gene: 5. The CDR3 length is 17 residues.